This is a list of T cell receptor beta chains from one sample in a study of cytomegalovirus exposure and HLA in healthy donors. This table comes from immunoSEQ multiplex PCR, and its TCRdb copy is limited to in-frame clones, with some not included. The sample lists about 140,000 clones, 78% occurring once. Material for sequencing was PBMCs. Source of these receptors: a woman between 40 and 50 years old in good health and CMV-seropositive. Each CDR3 is given with its conserved first and last residue. Each record gives: V gene, D gene, clone size, J gene, CDR3 protein, CDR3 DNA. D genes are given only for firm matches. The listing skips clone size in some rows; elsewhere it reads once, few, many or a size class.

>TRBV7-2|NA|NA|TRBJ2-3
CASSLRRATDTQYF
TGTGCCAGCAGCTTAAGGAGAGCAACAGATACGCAGTATTTT
>TRBV2|NA|NA|TRBJ2-2
CASSGDSEKQTGELFF
TGTGCCAGCAGTGGCGACTCCGAAAAGCAGACCGGGGAGCTGTTTTTT
>TRBV9|NA|NA|TRBJ2-1
CASSVEITGDEQFF
TGTGCCAGCAGCGTGGAGATTACGGGGGATGAGCAGTTCTTC
>TRBV10-3|TRBD1|NA|TRBJ2-1
CAISESGGTGGLNEQFF
TGTGCCATCAGTGAGTCCGGAGGGACAGGGGGCTTGAATGAGCAGTTCTTC
>TRBV15|NA|NA|TRBJ1-1
CATSSPSGGGNTEAFF
TGTGCCACCAGCAGTCCCTCGGGAGGAGGAAACACTGAAGCTTTCTTT
>TRBV2|TRBD2|NA|TRBJ2-1
CASSVQGGGFGNEQFF
TGTGCCAGCAGTGTACAGGGCGGGGGGTTTGGTAATGAGCAGTTCTTC
>TRBV28|NA|NA|TRBJ1-1
CASSLRRKTEAFF
TGTGCCAGCAGTTTGAGGAGGAAGACTGAAGCTTTCTTT
>TRBV7-2|NA|NA|TRBJ2-7
CASSLMAGPYEQYF
TGTGCCAGCAGCTTAATGGCGGGTCCCTACGAGCAGTACTTC
>TRBV5-4|TRBD1|NA|TRBJ2-1
CASSLGTGVTYNEQFF
TGTGCCAGCAGCTTGGGGACAGGGGTAACCTACAATGAGCAGTTCTTC
>TRBV29-1|TRBD2|NA|TRBJ2-7
CSVASLAGGSYEQYF
TGCAGCGTTGCCTCACTAGCGGGAGGCTCCTACGAGCAGTACTTC
>TRBV2|NA|NA|TRBJ1-5
CASSTDRPLGIWQPQHF
TGTGCCAGCAGTACCGACAGGCCCCTAGGGATATGGCAGCCCCAGCATTTT
>TRBV11-2|TRBD2|once|TRBJ2-1
CASSFSLAGRNNEQFF
TGTGCCAGCAGCTTTTCACTAGCGGGACGAAACAATGAGCAGTTCTTC
>TRBV5-1|TRBD2|few|TRBJ2-5
CASSLPAREGWTSGRLQRGETQYF
TGCGCCAGCAGCCTCCCGGCGAGGGAGGGGTGGACTAGCGGGAGACTCCAAAGGGGGGAGACCCAGTACTTC
>TRBV28|TRBD1|NA|TRBJ1-5
CASSPSGQGHSNQPQHF
TGTGCCAGCAGTCCCTCGGGACAGGGCCATAGCAATCAGCCCCAGCATTTT
>TRBV19|TRBD1|NA|TRBJ2-7
CASSGPGGRQYF
TGTGCCAGTAGTGGTCCAGGGGGAAGGCAGTACTTC
>TRBV19|TRBD2|NA|TRBJ2-7
CASSIVASGSYEQYF
TGTGCCAGTAGTATCGTGGCTAGCGGCAGCTACGAGCAGTACTTC
>TRBV5-4|TRBD1|NA|TRBJ1-1
CASSTRDRGTEAFF
TGTGCCAGCAGCACTAGGGACAGGGGGACTGAAGCTTTCTTT
>TRBV6-5|TRBD2|NA|TRBJ2-7
CASSYFKTSGYEQYF
TGTGCCAGCAGTTACTTTAAGACTAGCGGCTACGAGCAGTACTTC